The 2 T cell receptor beta chains below all came from one sample that was sequenced in a study of regulatory T cells in long-lasting Graves disease. Construction of the TCR beta libraries employed iRepertoire HTBI primers in conjunction with Arm-PCR of CDR3 regions. TCRdb redid the calling of the multiplex PCR reads with MiXCR, one entry per CDR3 protein. This repertoire shows 600,000 to 850,000 distinct CDR3 sequences, 25% to 35% found once; its top ten account for roughly 46%. Time point: persistent/refractory GD, antithyroid drugs over 5 years with positive TRAb. After RNA was extracted from PBMCs, the TCR library was made from it. The source material was peripheral blood mononuclear cells (PBMCs), sampled when the disease was refractory, from a patient treated with antithyroid drugs. These receptors were taken from a female donor with Graves disease.

This clonotype was counted at least ten times. The rearrangement uses TRBV28 and TRBJ1-2; maybe TRBD1 (6 bases). There are 13 residues in the CDR3. CDR1 MDHEN and CDR2 SYDVKM come from the germline V gene. Trimming removed 2 bases from V and 4 bases from J, with 8 bases in between. CDR3 nucleotides: TGTGCCAGCAGTTTACAACAGGGCTATGGCTACACCTTC. Its protein is CASSLQQGYGYTF.

A remark on this clonotype: This may be a read error, as it is one base from a much larger clone. V usage is TRBV12-3 or TRBV12-4 and J usage is TRBJ1-2; D not resolved. The CDR3 covers 13 residues. As DNA, the CDR3 is TGTACCAGCACCACTGCGGGATGGTATGGCTACACCTTC. This translates into CTSTTAGWYGYTF.